This record concerns one T cell receptor beta chain sequence. As to treatment: approximately 18 received Ad26.COV2.S at low or high dose, single or two shots; about 5 received placebo; per-sample allocation not given. Repertoires come from day 63 after the first vaccine or placebo injection. The sample is drawn from a study of Ad26.COV2.S vaccination and SARS-CoV-2 variants. This table comes from immunoSEQ multiplex PCR, and its TCRdb copy is limited to in-frame clones, with some not included. This table holds some 400,000 clones, 89% found once. CDR3 length: 14 residues. Germline CDR1 reads MNHEY; CDR2 reads SMNVEV (reference sequence). J lost 7 bases, V lost 7 bases, and 6 bases had no gene match.

This TCR derives from a person aged 18-65 years who received the Ad26.COV2.S COVID-19 vaccine or a placebo. The sample here was peripheral blood, taken in a trial of Ad26.COV2.S vaccine versus placebo. The rearrangement links TRBV27 to TRBJ1-6; the match to TRBD1 covers 8 bases. The CDR3 spells CASKPGQGNSPLHF. The CDR3 DNA is TGTGCCAGCAAACCAGGACAGGGCAATTCACCCCTCCACTTT.